These 13 T cell receptor beta chains originate from one sample sequenced in a study of blood T cell repertoires in COVID-19. Repertoires were generated with immunoSEQ multiplex PCR, while TCRdb's copy carries only in-frame clones and drops some. The sample shows over 200,000 clones, 70% to 90% of them seen only once. The sequenced material came from peripheral blood. The receptor set was obtained from a woman in her forties or fifties with active or convalescent COVID-19.

The chain uses TRBV2 and TRBJ2-1, with TRBD2 as a possible D gene (5 bases). The germline CDR1 and CDR2 sequences are SNHLY and FYNNEI. Trimming left V 2 bases short and J 15 bases short, with 14 bases between. This CDR3 region has 12 residues. CDR3 protein: CASSETRGSGFF. In DNA form, the CDR3 reads TGTGCCAGCAGTGAAACCCGGGGATCGGGGTTCTTC.

The sample holds a few counts of this clone. The chain has TRBV7-9 and TRBJ2-1; 8 bases map to TRBD1. The CDR3 is 14 residues long. Germline-derived CDR1 and CDR2 are SEHNR and FQNEAQ (reference sequence). Unmatched junction bases numbered 8, after V lost 5 bases and J lost 8 bases. This CDR3 reads CASSGQGARYEQFF. Here the CDR3 DNA reads TGTGCCAGCAGCGGCCAGGGGGCGAGGTATGAGCAGTTCTTC.

The chain employs TRBV5-4 and TRBJ2-2; D is unclear. The CDR3 is 16 residues long. The ends were cut back, 4 bases at V and 0 bases at J, with 13 bases in the middle. In germline, CDR1 is SGHNT, CDR2 YYREEE (reference sequence). The CDR3 sequence: CASSPPRVSNTGELFF. CDR3 nucleotide sequence: TGTGCCAGCAGCCCCCCTCGGGTATCGAACACCGGGGAGCTGTTTTTT. Filled out from reference TRBV5-4 and TRBJ2-2, the complete variable domain reads ETGVTQSPTHLIKTRGQQVTLRCSSQSGHNTVSWYQQALGQGPQFIFQYYREEENGRGNFPPRFSGLQFPNYSSELNVNALELDDSALYLCASSPPRVSNTGELFFGEGSRLTVL.

The V gene is TRBV27, the J gene TRBJ1-2, with D maybe TRBD1 (5 bases). The CDR3 runs 14 residues. Germline V CDR1 and CDR2: MNHEY, SMNVEV (reference sequence). The V and J ends lost 3 bases and 1 base respectively, with 9 bases between them. Here the CDR3 reads CASSFGGGNYGYTF. The DNA for the CDR3 is TGTGCCAGCAGTTTCGGGGGGGGTAACTATGGCTACACCTTC.

This rearrangement joins TRBV5-6 to TRBJ1-3, with a tentative D call TRBD1 (5 bases). The CDR3 loop spans 13 amino acids. V was pared by 1 base and J by 9 bases, with 11 bases between. Germline V gene sequence: CDR1 SGHDT, CDR2 YYEEEE. The CDR3 sequence: CASSLWGGLTIYF. CDR3 sequence (DNA): TGTGCCAGCAGCTTGTGGGGGGGTCTCACCATATATTTT.

The V and J genes are TRBV5-1 and TRBJ1-1; 8 bases map to TRBD1. This CDR3 spans 15 amino acids. Unmatched junction bases numbered 5, after V lost 0 bases and J lost 4 bases. Per germline, CDR1 SGHRS and CDR2 YFSETQ. The CDR3 here is CASSLGVRGLTEAFF. As DNA, the CDR3 is TGCGCCAGCAGCTTGGGCGTCAGGGGGCTCACTGAAGCTTTCTTT. Full variable domain (rest looked up from reference TRBV5-1 and TRBJ1-1): KAGVTQTPRYLIKTRGQQVTLSCSPISGHRSVSWYQQTPGQGLQFLFEYFSETQRNKGNFPGRFSGRQFSNSRSEMNVSTLELGDSALYLCASSLGVRGLTEAFFGQGTRLTVV.

This chain's CDR3 is CASSSSDRKQFF. Written as DNA, the CDR3 is TGTGCCAGCAGCTCCTCGGACAGGAAGCAGTTCTTC. This chain connects TRBV7-3 to TRBJ2-1, with 7 bases fitting TRBD1. J lost 11 bases, V lost 4 bases, and 5 bases had no gene match. CDR1 is SGHTA and CDR2 is FQGTGA in the germline V gene. This CDR3 is 12 amino acids long.

The CDR3 coding sequence is TGTGCCAGCAAAACCGGGGGAGAGACCCAGTACTTC. This gives the protein CASKTGGETQYF. J is TRBJ2-5 and V is TRBV28, with a tentative D call TRBD2 (6 bases). The germline gives CDR1 MDHEN, CDR2 SYDVKM. The V end lost 7 bases, the J end lost 4 bases, and 10 bases lay between the germline ends. This CDR3 spans 12 amino acids.

This sequence joins TRBV5-6 and TRBJ1-4; 10 positions match TRBD1. Trimming cost V 2 bases and J 7 bases; bases outside gene matches: 17. Germline-derived CDR1 and CDR2 are SGHDT and YYEEEE. The CDR3 loop spans 19 amino acids. The CDR3 sequence is CASSFLSRDRGGKGEKLFF. As DNA, the CDR3 is TGTGCCAGCAGCTTCCTTTCGCGGGACAGGGGAGGCAAAGGTGAAAAACTGTTTTTT.

CDR3 bases: TGTGCCAGCAGCGTAGGCCCCGGGACAGTTGGGACCGGGGAGCTGTTTTTT. Amino acids: CASSVGPGTVGTGELFF. The gene calls are TRBV9 and TRBJ2-2, with 7 positions matching TRBD1. With V trimmed by 0 bases and J by 5 bases, 10 bases remained unmatched. Germline lookup yields CDR1 SGDLS and CDR2 YYNGEE. The CDR3 spans 17 residues.

This chain links TRBV6-1 with TRBJ1-3; D is unclear. This CDR3 has 12 amino acids. With 0 bases removed from V and 9 bases from J, the gap between germline ends came to 6 bases. CDR1 and CDR2 (germline): MNHNS, SASEGT. The CDR3 region has the DNA TGTGCCAGCAGTGAAGCAGCTCTCACCATATATTTT. It yields the protein CASSEAALTIYF.

V usage is TRBV6-6 and J usage is TRBJ1-5, with unresolved D. The CDR3 is 14 amino acids. CDR1 MNHNY and CDR2 SVGAGI come from the germline V gene (reference sequence). Trimming cost V 0 bases and J 3 bases, with 6 bases left between them. The DNA of the CDR3 is TGTGCCAGCAGTTACTCACAGTTCAATCAGCCCCAGCATTTT. Its translation is CASSYSQFNQPQHF.

The chain has TRBV2 and TRBJ1-4; D gene ambiguous. There are 11 residues in the CDR3. V lost 6 bases and J lost 8, with 7 bases in between. CDR1 and CDR2 (germline): SNHLY, FYNNEI. CDR3: CASSPLEKLFF. The CDR3 nucleotides are TGTGCCAGCAGCCCTTTGGAAAAACTGTTTTTT.